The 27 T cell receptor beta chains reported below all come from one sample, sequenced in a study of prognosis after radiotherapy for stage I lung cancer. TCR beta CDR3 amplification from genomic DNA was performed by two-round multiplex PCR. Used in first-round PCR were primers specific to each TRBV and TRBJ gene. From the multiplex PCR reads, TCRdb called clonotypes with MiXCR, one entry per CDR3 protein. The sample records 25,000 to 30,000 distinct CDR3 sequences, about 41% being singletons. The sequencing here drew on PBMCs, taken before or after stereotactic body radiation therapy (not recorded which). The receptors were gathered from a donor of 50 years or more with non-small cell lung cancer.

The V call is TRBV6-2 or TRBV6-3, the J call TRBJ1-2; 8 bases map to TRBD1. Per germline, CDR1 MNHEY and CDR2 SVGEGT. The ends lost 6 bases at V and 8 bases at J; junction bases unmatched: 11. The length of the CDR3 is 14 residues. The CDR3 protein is CASRYDRGGGGYTF. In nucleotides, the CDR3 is TGTGCCAGCAGATACGACAGGGGAGGAGGGGGCTACACCTTC.

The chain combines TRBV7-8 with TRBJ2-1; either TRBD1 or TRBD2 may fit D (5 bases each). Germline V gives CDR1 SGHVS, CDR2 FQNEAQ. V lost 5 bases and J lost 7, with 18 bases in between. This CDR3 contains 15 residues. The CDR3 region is CASSTWEGTGNEQFF. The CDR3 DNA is TGTGCCAGCAGCACCTGGGAAGGGACGGGGAATGAGCAGTTCTTC. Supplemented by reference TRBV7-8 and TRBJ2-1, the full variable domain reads GAGVSQSPRYKVAKRGQDVALRCDPISGHVSLFWYQQALGQGPEFLTYFQNEAQLDKSGLPSDRFFAERPEGSVSTLKIQRTQQEDSAVYLCASSTWEGTGNEQFFGPGTRLTVL.

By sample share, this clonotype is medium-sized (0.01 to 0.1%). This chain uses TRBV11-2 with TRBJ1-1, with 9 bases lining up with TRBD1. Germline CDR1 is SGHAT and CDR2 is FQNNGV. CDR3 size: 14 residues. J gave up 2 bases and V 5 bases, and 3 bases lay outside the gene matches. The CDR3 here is CASSKTGGNTEAFF. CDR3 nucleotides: TGTGCCAGCAGCAAGACAGGGGGTAACACTGAAGCTTTCTTT.

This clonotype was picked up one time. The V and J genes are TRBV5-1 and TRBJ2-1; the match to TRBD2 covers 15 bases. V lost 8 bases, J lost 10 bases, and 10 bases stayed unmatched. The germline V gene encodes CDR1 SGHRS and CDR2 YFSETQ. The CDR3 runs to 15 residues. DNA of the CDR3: TGCGCCAGTAGCCTCGGGACTAGCGGGAGGCACGAGCAGTTCTTC. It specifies CASSLGTSGRHEQFF.

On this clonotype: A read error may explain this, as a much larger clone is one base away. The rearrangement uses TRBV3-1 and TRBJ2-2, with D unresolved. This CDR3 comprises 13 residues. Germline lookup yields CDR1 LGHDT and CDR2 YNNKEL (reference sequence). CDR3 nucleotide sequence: TGTGCCAGCAGACGTCCTAACAACGGGGAGCTGTTTTTT. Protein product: CASRRPNNGELFF.

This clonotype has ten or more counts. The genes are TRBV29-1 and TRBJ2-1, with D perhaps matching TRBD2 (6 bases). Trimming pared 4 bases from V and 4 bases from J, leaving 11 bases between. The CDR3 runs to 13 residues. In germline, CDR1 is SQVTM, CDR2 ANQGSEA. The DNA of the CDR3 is TGCAGCGTTGCGAGGAGGGAATACAATGAGCAGTTCTTC. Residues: CSVARREYNEQFF.

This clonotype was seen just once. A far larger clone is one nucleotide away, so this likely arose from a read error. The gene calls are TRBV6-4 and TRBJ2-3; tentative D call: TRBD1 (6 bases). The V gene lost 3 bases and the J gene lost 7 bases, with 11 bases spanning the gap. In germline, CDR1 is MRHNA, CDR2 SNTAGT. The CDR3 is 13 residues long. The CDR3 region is CASSEGGPYTQYF. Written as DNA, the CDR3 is TGTGCCAGCAGTGAAGGGGGTCCATATACGCAGTATTTT.

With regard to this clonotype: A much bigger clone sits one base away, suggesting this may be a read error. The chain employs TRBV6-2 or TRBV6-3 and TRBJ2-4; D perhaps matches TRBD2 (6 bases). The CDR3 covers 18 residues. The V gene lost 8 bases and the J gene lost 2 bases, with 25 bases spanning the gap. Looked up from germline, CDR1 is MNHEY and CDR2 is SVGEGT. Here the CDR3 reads CASGEPGLLVSSKNIQYF. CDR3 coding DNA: TGTGCCAGCGGGGAACCGGGACTCCTGGTATCGTCCAAAAACATTCAGTACTTC.

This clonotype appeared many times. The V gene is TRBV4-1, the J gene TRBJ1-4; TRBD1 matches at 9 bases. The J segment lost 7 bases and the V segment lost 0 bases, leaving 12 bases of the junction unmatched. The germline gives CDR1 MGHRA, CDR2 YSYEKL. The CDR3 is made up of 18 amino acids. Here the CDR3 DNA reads TGCGCCAGCAGCCAAGAGTCTCTCACAGGGGGCGTTGGTGAAAAACTGTTTTTT. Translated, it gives CASSQESLTGGVGEKLFF.

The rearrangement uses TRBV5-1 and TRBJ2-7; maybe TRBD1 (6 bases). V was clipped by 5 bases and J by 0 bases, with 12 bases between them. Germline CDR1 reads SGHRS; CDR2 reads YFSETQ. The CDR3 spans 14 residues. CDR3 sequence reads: CASSRDTTSYEQYF. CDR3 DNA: TGCGCCAGCAGTCGGGACACCACCTCCTACGAGCAGTACTTC. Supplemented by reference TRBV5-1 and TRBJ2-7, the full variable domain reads KAGVTQTPRYLIKTRGQQVTLSCSPISGHRSVSWYQQTPGQGLQFLFEYFSETQRNKGNFPGRFSGRQFSNSRSEMNVSTLELGDSALYLCASSRDTTSYEQYFGPGTRLTVT.

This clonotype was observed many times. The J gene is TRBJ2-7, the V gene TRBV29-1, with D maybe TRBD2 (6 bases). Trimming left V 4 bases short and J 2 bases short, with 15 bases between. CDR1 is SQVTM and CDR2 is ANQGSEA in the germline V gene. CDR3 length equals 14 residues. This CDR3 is CSVVLTGGTYEQYF. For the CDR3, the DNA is TGCAGCGTTGTATTAACTGGGGGGACCTACGAGCAGTACTTC.

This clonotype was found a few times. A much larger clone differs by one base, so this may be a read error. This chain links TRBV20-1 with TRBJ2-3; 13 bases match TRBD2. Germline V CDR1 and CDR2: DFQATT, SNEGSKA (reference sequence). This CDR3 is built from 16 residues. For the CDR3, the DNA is TGCAGTACTAGGCCCGGGACTAGCGGGGGCACAGATACGCAGTATTTT. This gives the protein CSTRPGTSGGTDTQYF.

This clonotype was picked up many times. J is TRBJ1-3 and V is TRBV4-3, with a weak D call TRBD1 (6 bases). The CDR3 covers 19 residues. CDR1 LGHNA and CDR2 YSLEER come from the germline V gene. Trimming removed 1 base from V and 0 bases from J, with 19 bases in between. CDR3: CASSQVRRGPESSGNTIYF. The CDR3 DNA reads TGCGCCAGCAGCCAAGTCCGACGGGGGCCCGAGAGCTCTGGAAACACCATATATTTT.

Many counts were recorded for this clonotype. This CDR3 reads CAISEPAVLYNEQFF. DNA of the CDR3: TGTGCCATCAGTGAGCCCGCCGTTCTCTACAATGAGCAGTTCTTC. The V gene is TRBV10-3, the J gene TRBJ2-1; D ambiguous. V lost 2 bases, J lost 3 bases, and 11 bases lay in between. The CDR3 totals 15 residues. CDR1 and CDR2 (germline): ENHRY, SYGVKD.

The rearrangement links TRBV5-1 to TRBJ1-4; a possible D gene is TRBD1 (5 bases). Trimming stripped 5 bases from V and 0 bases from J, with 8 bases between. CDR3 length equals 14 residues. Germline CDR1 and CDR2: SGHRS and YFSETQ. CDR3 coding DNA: TGCGCCAGCAGGAGGGACTCAACTAATGAAAAACTGTTTTTT. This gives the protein CASRRDSTNEKLFF.

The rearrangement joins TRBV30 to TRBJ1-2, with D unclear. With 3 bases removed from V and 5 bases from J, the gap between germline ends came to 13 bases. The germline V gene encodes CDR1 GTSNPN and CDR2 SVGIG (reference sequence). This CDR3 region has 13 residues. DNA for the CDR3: TGTGCCTGGAGAACAACAGCATCTTATGGCTACACCTTC. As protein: CAWRTTASYGYTF.

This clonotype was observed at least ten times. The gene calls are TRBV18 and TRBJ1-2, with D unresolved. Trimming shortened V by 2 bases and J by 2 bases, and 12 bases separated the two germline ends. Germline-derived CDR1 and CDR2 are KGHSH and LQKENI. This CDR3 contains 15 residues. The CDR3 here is CASSPTDQSNYGYTF. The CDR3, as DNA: TGTGCCAGCTCACCAACCGATCAGTCGAACTATGGCTACACCTTC.

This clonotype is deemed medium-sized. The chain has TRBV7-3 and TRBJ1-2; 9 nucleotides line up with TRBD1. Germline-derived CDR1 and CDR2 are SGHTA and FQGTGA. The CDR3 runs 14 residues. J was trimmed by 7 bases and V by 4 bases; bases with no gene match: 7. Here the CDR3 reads CASSSDRGVGGYTF. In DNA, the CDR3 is TGTGCCAGCAGCTCGGACAGGGGTGTGGGTGGCTACACCTTC. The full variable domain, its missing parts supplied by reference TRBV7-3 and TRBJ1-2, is GAGVSQTPSNKVTEKGKYVELRCDPISGHTALYWYRQSLGQGPEFLIYFQGTGAADDSGLPNDRFFAVRPEGSVSTLKIQRTERGDSAVYLCASSSDRGVGGYTFGSGTRLTVV.

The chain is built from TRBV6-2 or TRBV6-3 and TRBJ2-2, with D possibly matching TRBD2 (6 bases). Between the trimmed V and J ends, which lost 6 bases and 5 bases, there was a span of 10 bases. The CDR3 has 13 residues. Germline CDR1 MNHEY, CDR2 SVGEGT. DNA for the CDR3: TGTGCCAGCAGCTACGGGAGTACCGGGGAGCTGTTTTTT. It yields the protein CASSYGSTGELFF.

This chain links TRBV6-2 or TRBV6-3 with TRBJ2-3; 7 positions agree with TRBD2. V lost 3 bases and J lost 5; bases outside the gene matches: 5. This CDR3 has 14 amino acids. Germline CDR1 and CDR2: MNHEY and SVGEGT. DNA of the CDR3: TGTGCCAGCAGTTATGTCGGGAGGTTAGATACGCAGTATTTT. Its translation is CASSYVGRLDTQYF.

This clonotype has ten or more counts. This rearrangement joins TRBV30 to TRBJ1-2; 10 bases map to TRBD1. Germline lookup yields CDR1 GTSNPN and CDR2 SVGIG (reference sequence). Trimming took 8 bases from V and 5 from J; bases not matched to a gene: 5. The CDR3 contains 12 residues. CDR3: CAGDRGQYGYTF. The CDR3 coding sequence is TGTGCCGGAGACAGGGGGCAATATGGCTACACCTTC.

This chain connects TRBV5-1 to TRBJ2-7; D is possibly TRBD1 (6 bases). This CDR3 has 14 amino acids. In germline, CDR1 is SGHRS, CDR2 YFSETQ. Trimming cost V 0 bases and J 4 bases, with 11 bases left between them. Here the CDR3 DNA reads TGCGCCAGCAGCTTGGATTTAGGGGGTTACGAGCAGTACTTC. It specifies CASSLDLGGYEQYF. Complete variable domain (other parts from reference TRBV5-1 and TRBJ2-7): KAGVTQTPRYLIKTRGQQVTLSCSPISGHRSVSWYQQTPGQGLQFLFEYFSETQRNKGNFPGRFSGRQFSNSRSEMNVSTLELGDSALYLCASSLDLGGYEQYFGPGTRLTVT.

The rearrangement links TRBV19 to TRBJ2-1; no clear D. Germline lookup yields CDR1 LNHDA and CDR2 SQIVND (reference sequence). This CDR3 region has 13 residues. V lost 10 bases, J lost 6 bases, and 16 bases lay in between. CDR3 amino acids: CATEPYWANEQFF. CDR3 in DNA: TGTGCCACCGAGCCGTACTGGGCCAATGAGCAGTTCTTC.

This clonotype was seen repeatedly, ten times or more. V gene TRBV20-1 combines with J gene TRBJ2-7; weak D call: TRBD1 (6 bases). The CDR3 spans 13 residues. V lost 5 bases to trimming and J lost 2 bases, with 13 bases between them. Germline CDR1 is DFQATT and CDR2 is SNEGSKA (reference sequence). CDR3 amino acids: CSALKGGTYEQYF. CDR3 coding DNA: TGCAGTGCTTTAAAAGGGGGAACCTACGAGCAGTACTTC.

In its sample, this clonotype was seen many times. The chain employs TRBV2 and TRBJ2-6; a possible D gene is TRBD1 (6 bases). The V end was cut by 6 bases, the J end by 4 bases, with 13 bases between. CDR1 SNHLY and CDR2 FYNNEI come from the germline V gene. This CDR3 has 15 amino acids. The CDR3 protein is CASRVQGAGANVLTF. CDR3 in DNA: TGTGCCAGCAGAGTACAGGGAGCCGGGGCCAACGTCCTGACTTTC.

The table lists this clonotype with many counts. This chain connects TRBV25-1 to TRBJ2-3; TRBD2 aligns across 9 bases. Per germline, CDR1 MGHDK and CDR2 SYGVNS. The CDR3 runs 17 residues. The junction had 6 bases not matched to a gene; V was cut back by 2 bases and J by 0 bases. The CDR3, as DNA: TGTGCCAGCAGTGAAGGGGACGGACTAGCGAGCACAGATACGCAGTATTTT. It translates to CASSEGDGLASTDTQYF. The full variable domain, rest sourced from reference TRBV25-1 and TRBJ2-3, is EADIYQTPRYLVIGTGKKITLECSQTMGHDKMYWYQQDPGMELHLIHYSYGVNSTEKGDLSSESTVSRIRTEHFPLTLESARPSHTSQYLCASSEGDGLASTDTQYFGPGTRLTVL.

DNA of the CDR3: TGTGCCAGCAGTCCACAGGGGGCTCTAGCGGGGACAGATACGCAGTATTTT. Protein sequence: CASSPQGALAGTDTQYF. The V gene is TRBV12-3 or TRBV12-4, the J gene TRBJ2-3; D may match TRBD1 or TRBD2 (9 bases each). The CDR3 is made up of 17 amino acids. Trimming took off 5 bases at V and 3 bases at J, with 21 bases between the two ends.